This TCR beta chain was recovered during a study of shared clonotypes between healthy human individuals. General observations from the study: Clonotype sharing among the donors was expected to vary with sequencing depth.

Naive CD8 isolation took CD45RO-negative cells positively selected for CCR7 and excluded terminally differentiated effector memory CD45RA+ cells. Germline CDR1 reads SGDLS; CDR2 reads YYNGEE. This CDR3 is built from 15 residues. V dropped 0 bases and J dropped 3 bases, with 12 bases sitting between them. The method was immunoSEQ multiplex PCR; TCRdb's version includes in-frame clones alone and lacks a portion of them. The top ten clones hold around 1.1% of a sample with millions of clones, about 95% of them seen once. In regard to this clone: Its antigen remains unknown.

Sequenced input: naive CD8+ T cells sorted from blood. This chain links TRBV9 with TRBJ1-2; tentatively, D is TRBD1 (6 bases). This receptor was identified in a man between 18 and 29 years old in good health. The CDR3 loop reads CASSVVRGGDYGYTF. The CDR3 DNA reads TGTGCCAGCAGCGTAGTCCGAGGGGGTGACTATGGCTACACCTTC.